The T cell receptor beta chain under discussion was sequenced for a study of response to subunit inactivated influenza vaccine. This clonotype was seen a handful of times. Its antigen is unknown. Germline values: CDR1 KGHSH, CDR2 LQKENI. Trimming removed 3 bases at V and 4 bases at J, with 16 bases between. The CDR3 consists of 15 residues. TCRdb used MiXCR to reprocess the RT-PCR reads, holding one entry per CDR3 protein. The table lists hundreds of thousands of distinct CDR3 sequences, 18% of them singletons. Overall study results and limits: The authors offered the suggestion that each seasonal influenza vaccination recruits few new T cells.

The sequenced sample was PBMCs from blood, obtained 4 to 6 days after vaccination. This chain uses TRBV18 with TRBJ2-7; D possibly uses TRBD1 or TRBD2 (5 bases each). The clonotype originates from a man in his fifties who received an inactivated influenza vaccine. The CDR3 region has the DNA TGTGCCAGCTCACCTTCCGGGACCGACCAATACGAGCAGTACTTC. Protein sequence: CASSPSGTDQYEQYF.